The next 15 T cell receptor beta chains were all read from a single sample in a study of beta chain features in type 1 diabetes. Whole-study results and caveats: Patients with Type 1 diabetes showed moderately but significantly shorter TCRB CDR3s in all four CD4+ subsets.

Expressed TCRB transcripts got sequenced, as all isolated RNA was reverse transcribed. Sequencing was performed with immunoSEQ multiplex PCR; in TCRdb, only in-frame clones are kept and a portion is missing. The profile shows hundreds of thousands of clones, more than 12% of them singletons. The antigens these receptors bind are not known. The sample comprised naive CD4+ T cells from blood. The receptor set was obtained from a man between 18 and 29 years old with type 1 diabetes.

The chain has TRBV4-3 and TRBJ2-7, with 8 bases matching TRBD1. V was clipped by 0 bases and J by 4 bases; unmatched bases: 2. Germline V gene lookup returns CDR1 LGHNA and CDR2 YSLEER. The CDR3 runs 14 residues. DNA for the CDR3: TGCGCCAGCAGCCAAGAGTACAGGGGGTACGAGCAGTACTTC. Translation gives CASSQEYRGYEQYF.

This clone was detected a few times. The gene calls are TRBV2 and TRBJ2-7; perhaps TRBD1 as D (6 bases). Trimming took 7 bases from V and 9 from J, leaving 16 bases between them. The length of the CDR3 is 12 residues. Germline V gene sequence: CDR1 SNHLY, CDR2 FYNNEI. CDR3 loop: CASTGTTDSQYF. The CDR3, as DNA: TGTGCCAGCACAGGGACAACTGATTCGCAGTACTTC.

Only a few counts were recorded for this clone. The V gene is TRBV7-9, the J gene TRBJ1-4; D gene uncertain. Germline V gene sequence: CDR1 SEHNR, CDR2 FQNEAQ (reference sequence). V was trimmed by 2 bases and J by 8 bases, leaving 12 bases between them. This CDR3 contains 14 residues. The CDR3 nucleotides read TGTGCCAGCAGCTTACGAGGCCGATCCGAAAAACTGTTTTTT. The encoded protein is CASSLRGRSEKLFF.

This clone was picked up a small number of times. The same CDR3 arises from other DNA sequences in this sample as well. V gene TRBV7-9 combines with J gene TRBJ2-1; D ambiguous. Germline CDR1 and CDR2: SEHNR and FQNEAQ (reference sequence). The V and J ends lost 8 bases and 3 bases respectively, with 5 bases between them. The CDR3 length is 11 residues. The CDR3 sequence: CASSGYNEQFF. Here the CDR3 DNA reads TGTGCCAGCTCGGGCTACAATGAGCAGTTCTTC.

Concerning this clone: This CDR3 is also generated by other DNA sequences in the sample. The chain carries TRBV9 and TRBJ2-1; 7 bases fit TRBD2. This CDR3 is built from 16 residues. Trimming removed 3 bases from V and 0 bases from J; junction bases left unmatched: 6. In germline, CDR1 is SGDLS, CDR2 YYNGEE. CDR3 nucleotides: TGTGCCAGCAGCGCCTTAGCGGGTAGCTCCTACAATGAGCAGTTCTTC. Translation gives CASSALAGSSYNEQFF.

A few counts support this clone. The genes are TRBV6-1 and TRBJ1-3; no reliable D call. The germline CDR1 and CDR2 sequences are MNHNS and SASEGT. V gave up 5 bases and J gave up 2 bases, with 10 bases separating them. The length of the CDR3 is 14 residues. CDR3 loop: CASSLGRTGNTIYF. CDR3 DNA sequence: TGTGCCAGCAGTCTAGGACGTACTGGAAACACCATATATTTT.

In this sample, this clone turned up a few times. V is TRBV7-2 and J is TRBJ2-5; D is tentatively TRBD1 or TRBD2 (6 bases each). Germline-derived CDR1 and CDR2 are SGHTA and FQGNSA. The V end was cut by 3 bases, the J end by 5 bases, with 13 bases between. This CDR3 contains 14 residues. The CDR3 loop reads CASSFWGAGETQYF. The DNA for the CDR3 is TGTGCCAGCAGCTTTTGGGGGGCAGGGGAGACCCAGTACTTC.

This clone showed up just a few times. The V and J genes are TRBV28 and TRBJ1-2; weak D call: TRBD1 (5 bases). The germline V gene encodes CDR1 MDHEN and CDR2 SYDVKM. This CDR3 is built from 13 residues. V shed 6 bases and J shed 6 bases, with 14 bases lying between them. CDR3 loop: CASRVGGGNGYTF. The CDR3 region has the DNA TGTGCCAGCAGAGTGGGGGGTGGGAATGGCTACACCTTC.

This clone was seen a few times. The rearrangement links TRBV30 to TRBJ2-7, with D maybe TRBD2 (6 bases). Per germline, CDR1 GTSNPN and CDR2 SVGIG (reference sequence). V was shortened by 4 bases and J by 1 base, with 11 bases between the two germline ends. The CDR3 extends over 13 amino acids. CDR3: CAWNPAGSYEQYF. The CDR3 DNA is TGTGCCTGGAATCCCGCGGGGTCCTACGAGCAGTACTTC.

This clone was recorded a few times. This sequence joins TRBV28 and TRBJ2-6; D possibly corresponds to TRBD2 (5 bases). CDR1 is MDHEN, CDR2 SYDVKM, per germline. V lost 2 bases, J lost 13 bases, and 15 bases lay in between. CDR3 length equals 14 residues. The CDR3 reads CASSLRTGRGVLTF. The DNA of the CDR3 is TGTGCCAGCAGTTTACGCACTGGAAGAGGGGTCCTGACTTTC.

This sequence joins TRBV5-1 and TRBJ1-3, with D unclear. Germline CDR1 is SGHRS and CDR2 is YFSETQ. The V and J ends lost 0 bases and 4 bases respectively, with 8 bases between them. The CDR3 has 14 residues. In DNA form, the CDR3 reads TGCGCCAGCAGCTTGGCCGAGGCAGGAAACACCATATATTTT. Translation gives CASSLAEAGNTIYF.

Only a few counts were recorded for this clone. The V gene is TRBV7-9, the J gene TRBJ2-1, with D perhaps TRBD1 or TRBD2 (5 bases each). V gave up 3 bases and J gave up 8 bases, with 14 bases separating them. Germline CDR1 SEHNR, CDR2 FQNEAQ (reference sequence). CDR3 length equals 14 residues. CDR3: CASSLSAGTHEQFF. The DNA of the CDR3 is TGTGCCAGCAGCTTGTCCGCAGGGACGCATGAGCAGTTCTTC.

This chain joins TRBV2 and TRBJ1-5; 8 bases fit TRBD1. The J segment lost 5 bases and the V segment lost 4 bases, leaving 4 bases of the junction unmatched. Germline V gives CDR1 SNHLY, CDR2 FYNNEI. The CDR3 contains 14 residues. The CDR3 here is CASSAQGADQPQHF. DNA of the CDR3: TGTGCCAGCAGTGCCCAGGGGGCTGATCAGCCCCAGCATTTT.

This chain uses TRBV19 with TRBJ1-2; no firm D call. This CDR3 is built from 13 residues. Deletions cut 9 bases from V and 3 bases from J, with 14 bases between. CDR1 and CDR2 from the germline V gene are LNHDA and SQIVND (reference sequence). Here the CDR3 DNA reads TGTGCCAGCCTCGGAGCCGTAGACTATGGCTACACCTTC. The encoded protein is CASLGAVDYGYTF.

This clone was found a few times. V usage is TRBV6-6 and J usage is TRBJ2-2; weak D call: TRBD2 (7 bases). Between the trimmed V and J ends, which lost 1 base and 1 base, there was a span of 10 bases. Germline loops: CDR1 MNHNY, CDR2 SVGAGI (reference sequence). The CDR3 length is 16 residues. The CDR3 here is CASSYWGGQNTGELFF. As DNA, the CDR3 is TGTGCCAGCAGTTACTGGGGGGGGCAGAACACCGGGGAGCTGTTTTTT.